The T cell receptor beta chain described here comes from a study of CD4 and CD8 cells across lung adenocarcinoma regions. One entry per CDR3 protein, called by TCRdb with MiXCR from the PCR reads. This sample has about 16,000 distinct CDR3 sequences, with 51% found just once. To note about this clonotype: Since a much larger clone is just one base distant, this may be a read error.

Per germline, CDR1 SGHTA and CDR2 FQGNSA. This CDR3 has 10 residues. The patients had localized lung adenocarcinoma, a non-small cell subtype. Input material: CD8+ T cells from the center of a lung tumor. This sequence joins TRBV7-2 and TRBJ2-1; D uncertain. The sequence came from a female donor with lung adenocarcinoma. The CD4 and CD8 labels of this study may be unreliable. The DNA for the CDR3 is TGTGCCAGCAGCATTAATGCGCAGTTCTTC. Protein: CASSINAQFF.